This T cell receptor beta chain was documented in a study of CXCR3-negative and CXCR3-positive naive CD8 T cells. The overall study: The TRB read total, about 150 million, broke down to about 1.5 +/- 0.3 million reads per library.

The libraries of TRB cDNA were prepared using 5' RACE with UMI labels. From the 5' RACE reads, TCRdb lists one entry per CDR3 protein and no DNA. The sample data list around 96,000 distinct CDR3 sequences. This TCR came from a human donor in good health. Some clones in this sample may be carry-over from other donors' samples. Sequencing was carried out using naive CXCR3- CD8+ T cells from blood. Subset denoted: CD45RO-CCR7+CD27+CD95- naive CD8+ T cells lacking CXCR3 (TNR3-).

Here the CDR3 reads CASSFTPGLAAGADTQYF. J is TRBJ2-3 and V is TRBV7-3; TCRdb's assignment of TRBD2 cannot be checked, as there is no DNA. CDR1 is SGHTA and CDR2 is FQGTGA in the germline V gene. CDR3 size: 18 residues. Supplemented by reference TRBV7-3 and TRBJ2-3, the full variable domain reads GAGVSQTPSNKVTEKGKYVELRCDPISGHTALYWYRQSLGQGPEFLIYFQGTGAADDSGLPNDRFFAVRPEGSVSTLKIQRTERGDSAVYLCASSFTPGLAAGADTQYFGPGTRLTVL.